This TCR beta chain was observed in a study of read filtering for tumor transcriptome and immune sequencing. Across the whole study: RNA-seq yielded only about 80 to 1,400 TCR reads, IR-seq about 3.5 to 10.27 million.

This library used roughly 430 ng RNA and molecular barcoded adaptors spanning alpha/delta and beta/gamma chains. TCRdb reprocessed the reads via MiXCR and lists one record per CDR3 protein. The profile shows roughly 130,000 distinct CDR3 sequences, approximately 13% of them singletons. At least ten counts were recorded for this clonotype. CDR3 size: 15 residues. Germline lookup yields CDR1 DFQATT and CDR2 SNEGSKA (reference sequence). The ends lost 1 base at V and 6 bases at J; junction bases unmatched: 6. The sample comprised a population of CD138-negative cells sorted from bone marrow. The gene calls are TRBV20-1 and TRBJ2-1; 10 bases are shared with TRBD2. The sequence came from a donor at least 40 years old with multiple myeloma. The DNA for the CDR3 is TGCAGTGCTAGAGGTAGGGGACTAGCGAGCAATGAGCAGTTCTTC. Translation gives CSARGRGLASNEQFF.